Described below is a single TCR beta chain sequence and its context. What it binds is not known. These data are taken from a study of cytomegalovirus exposure and HLA in healthy donors. On the study more broadly: The study's early data release held tens of millions of unique TCRs from HLA-typed donors. General study findings and limits: CMV serostatus was the only immune exposure information that was available. TRBV6-2, TRBV6-3 and other indistinguishable V segments were excluded.

The CDR3 consists of 13 residues. Germline CDR1 MNHNS, CDR2 SASEGT. Researchers ran the PCR with 60 Vbeta and 13 Jbeta primers. Original analysis: It was a later analysis that counted about 80 million unique TCR beta chains, of which around 11 million were shared. Sequencing was performed with immunoSEQ multiplex PCR; in TCRdb, only in-frame clones are kept and a portion is missing. V, J and clone size derive from that table, while D and trimming were established from the DNA sequence. The sample lists more than 95,000 clones, 79% occurring once. This receptor was obtained from a man in his thirties or forties in good health and CMV-seropositive. Sequencing used PBMCs. The J gene is TRBJ2-5, the V gene TRBV6-1; 8 bases line up with TRBD1. The J call may be wrong; the DNA end is better matched by TRBJ2-7. The CDR3 sequence: CASSVQGAYEQYF. The CDR3 region has the DNA TGTGCCAGCAGTGTACAGGGGGCCTACGAGCAGTACTTC.